The TCR beta chain described here comes from a study of cytomegalovirus exposure and HLA in healthy donors. Findings of the study overall: Subsequent analysis revealed that first-cohort TCR clusters tended to co-occur in the 120 validation repertoires.

Clones were read by immunoSEQ multiplex PCR, and TCRdb kept only the in-frame ones, dropping some. The sample lists some 110,000 clones, 85% to 90% seen once, with roughly 4% in the top ten. This clone was seen once. Its antigen is as yet unknown. This CDR3 spans 15 amino acids. Germline V lookup: CDR1 MNHNY, CDR2 SVGAGI (reference sequence). Trimming left V 2 bases short and J 5 bases short, with 15 bases between. The specimen was PBMCs. The J gene is TRBJ1-2, the V gene TRBV6-6; TRBD1 might be the D (6 bases). The clonotype was recovered from a woman under 30 in good health and CMV-seropositive. The CDR3 DNA reads TGTGCCAGCAGTTACCAGGACAGATCCCTTTATGGCTACACCTTC. This codes for CASSYQDRSLYGYTF.